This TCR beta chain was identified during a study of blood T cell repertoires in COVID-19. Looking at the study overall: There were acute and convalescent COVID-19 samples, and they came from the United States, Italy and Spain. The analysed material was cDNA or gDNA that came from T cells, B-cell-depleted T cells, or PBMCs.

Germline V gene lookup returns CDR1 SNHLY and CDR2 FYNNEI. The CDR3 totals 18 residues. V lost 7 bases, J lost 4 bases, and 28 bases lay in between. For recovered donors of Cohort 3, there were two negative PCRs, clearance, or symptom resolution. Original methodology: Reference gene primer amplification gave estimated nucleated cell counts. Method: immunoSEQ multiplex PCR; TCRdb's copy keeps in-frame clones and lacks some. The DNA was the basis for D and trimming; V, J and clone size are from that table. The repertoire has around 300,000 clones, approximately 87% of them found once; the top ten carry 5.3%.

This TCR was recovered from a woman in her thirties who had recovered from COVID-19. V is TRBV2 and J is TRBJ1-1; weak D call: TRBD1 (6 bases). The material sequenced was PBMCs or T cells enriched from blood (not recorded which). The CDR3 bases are TGTGCCAGCACCCCGTGGCGCAGGGGAGGGGGGTCGAGCACTGAAGCTTTCTTT. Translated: CASTPWRRGGGSSTEAFF. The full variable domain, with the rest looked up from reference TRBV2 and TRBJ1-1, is EPEVTQTPSHQVTQMGQEVILRCVPISNHLYFYWYRQILGQKVEFLVSFYNNEISEKSEIFDDQFSVERPDGSNFTLKIRSTKLEDSAMYFCASTPWRRGGGSSTEAFFGQGTRLTVV.